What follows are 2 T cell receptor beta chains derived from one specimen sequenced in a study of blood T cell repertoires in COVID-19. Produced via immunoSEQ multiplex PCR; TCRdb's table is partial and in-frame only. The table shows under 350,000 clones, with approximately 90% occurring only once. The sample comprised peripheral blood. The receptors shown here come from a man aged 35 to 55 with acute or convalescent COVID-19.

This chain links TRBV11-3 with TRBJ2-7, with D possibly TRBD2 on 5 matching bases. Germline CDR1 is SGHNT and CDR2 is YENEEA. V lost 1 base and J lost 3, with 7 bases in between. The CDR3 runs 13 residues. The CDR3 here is CASSLVAGYEQYF. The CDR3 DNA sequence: TGTGCCAGCAGCTTAGTTGCGGGCTACGAGCAGTACTTC.

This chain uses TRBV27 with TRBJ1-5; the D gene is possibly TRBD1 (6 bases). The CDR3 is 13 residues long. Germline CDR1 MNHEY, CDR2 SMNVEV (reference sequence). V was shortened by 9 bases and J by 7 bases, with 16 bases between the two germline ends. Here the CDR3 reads CASSAGGRQPQHF. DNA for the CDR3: TGTGCCAGTAGTGCGGGGGGCCGGCAGCCCCAGCATTTT.